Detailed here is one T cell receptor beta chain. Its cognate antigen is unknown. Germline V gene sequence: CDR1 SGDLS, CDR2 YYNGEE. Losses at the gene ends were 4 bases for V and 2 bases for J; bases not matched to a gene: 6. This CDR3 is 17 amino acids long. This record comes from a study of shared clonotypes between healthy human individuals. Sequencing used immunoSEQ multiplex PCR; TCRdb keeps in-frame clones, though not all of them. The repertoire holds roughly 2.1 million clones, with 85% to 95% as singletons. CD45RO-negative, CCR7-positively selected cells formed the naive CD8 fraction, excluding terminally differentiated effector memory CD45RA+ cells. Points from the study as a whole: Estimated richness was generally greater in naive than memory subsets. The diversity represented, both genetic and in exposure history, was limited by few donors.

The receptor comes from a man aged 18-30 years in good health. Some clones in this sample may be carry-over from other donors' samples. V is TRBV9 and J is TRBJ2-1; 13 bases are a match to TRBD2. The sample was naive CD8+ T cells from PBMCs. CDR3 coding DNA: TGTGCCAGCAGCCCTCGGACTAGCGGGAGTGCCTACAATGAGCAGTTCTTC. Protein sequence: CASSPRTSGSAYNEQFF. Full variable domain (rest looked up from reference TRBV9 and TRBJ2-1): DSGVTQTPKHLITATGQRVTLRCSPRSGDLSVYWYQQSLDQGLQFLIQYYNGEERAKGNILERFSAQQFPDLHSELNLSSLELGDSALYFCASSPRTSGSAYNEQFFGPGTRLTVL.